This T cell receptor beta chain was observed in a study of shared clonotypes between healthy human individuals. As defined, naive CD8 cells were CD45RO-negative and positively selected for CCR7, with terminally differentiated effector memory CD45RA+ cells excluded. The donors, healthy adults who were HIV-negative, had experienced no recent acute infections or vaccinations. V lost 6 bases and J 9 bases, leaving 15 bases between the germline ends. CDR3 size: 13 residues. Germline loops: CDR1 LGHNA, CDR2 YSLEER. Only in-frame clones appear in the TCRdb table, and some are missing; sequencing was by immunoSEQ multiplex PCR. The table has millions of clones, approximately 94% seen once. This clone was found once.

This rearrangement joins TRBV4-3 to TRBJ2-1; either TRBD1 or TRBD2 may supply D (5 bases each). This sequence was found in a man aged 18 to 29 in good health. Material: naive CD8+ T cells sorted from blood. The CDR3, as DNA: TGCGCCAGCAGTCACAGGTTGGCGGGTGAGCAGTTCTTC. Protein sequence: CASSHRLAGEQFF.